This T cell receptor (beta chain) was obtained from a study of cytomegalovirus exposure and HLA in healthy donors (dated by TCRdb to about 2017). Regarding the research as a whole: According to an earlier analysis of around 600 of the donors, 150 million to 200 million T cells yielded 117 million unique TCR beta sequences and 250 to 350 Gb of sequence data. Approximately 330 gigabases of sequencing data and tens of millions of unique TCR sequences made up an early release that covered under 750 HLA-typed donors. Of the 350 to 450 genotyped donors, less than 90% were placed in the genetic ancestry cluster associated with self-reported Caucasian donors. The aim of the study was to test whether cataloging public T cell receptors could identify signatures of past pathogen exposure. The study used immunosequencing to profile the T cell repertoires of several hundred subjects and linked those repertoires to cytomegalovirus serostatus. In addition to the first cohort of 666 subjects, a separate validation cohort of some 120 different subjects was used. High-throughput TCR immunosequencing, statistical association of individual TCRs with disease status, and machine learning were combined to predict cytomegalovirus infection status. To study patterns of TCR occurrence, a later analysis re-analyzed previously published TCR beta repertoires from 650 to 750 donors and added high-resolution HLA genotyping. Rather than using new phenotypic data, the later analysis identified candidate immune exposures from TCR beta sequences and from how often those sequences occurred across donors. To decide whether each TCR beta V gene segment behaved as functional or pseudogenic, an earlier analysis of some 540 of the donors relied on high-throughput TCR beta sequencing. Donor age, sex, ethnicity and CMV serostatus were collected together with the repertoire data. In a later genetic analysis, genome-wide SNP genotypes for about 55% of the roughly 700 donors were used, and that subset was treated as a discovery cohort. All discovery cohort repertoires had been generated on a single sequencing platform. Class I and class II HLA loci were covered by the typing at four-digit resolution. The number of typed donors differed by locus: about 629-630 for A, B, C, DRB1 and DQB1; 500 to 550 for DQA1; 606 for DPA1; and about 450 for DPB1. Roughly five DR-DQ haplotypes were treated as single units for association and clustering because of strong linkage in the cohort. Across about 380 genotyped donors of the cohort, an average of 235,054 unique TCR beta nucleotide sequences per donor were sequenced, and 15% to 20% of those sequences were non-productive. What the authors observed across the whole study: Across donors, most TCR sequences were observed very rarely, whereas some public TCRs were present in many individuals. The only immune exposure information available for the cohort was CMV serostatus. According to a later analysis, TCR association rates differed among HLA loci, with DRB1 alleles showing the most associated TCRs and HLA-C alleles showing the fewest. Strong co-occurrence of HLA alleles, especially DR and DQ, made assigning TCR associations to individual alleles difficult. In vitro tests confirmed that three of the cytomegalovirus-associated TCR beta chains recognize cytomegalovirus antigens. A further reported finding was that TCR beta sequences accurately predicted the HLA-A and HLA-B alleles for most subjects in the first cohort. A later genetic analysis associated a missense DCLRE1C variant with V-gene and J-gene trimming of TCR beta chains, and an independent cohort replicated the association. The presence/absence analyses assumed that sequencing depth was roughly uniform across donors, and that assumption may not be true. Linkage disequilibrium might explain the correlated functional status among segregating V segments, but an unknown experimental factor could not be excluded. A cluster of highly shared sequence variants was judged likely to be a technical artifact of the sequencing pipeline. A later analysis found that most CMV-associated TCR beta chains appeared HLA-restricted, with HLA associations seemingly driven largely by CMV exposure. Compared with equally common non-associated chains, HLA-associated TCR beta chains in a later analysis were more clonally expanded and had lower generation probabilities. HLA typing was unavailable for some donors at each locus, so association tests used only the typed subset. An earlier analysis of approximately 570 of the donors showed that most TCR beta V segments appeared in productive rearrangements either about 87% or about 30% of the time, which broadly matched IMGT annotations. The study gave a list of 150 to 200 TCR beta chains associated with cytomegalovirus. Cytomegalovirus status was reported to be diagnosed by the classifier with high specificity and sensitivity in both the original and validation cohorts. A later analysis associated 15,000 or so TCR beta sequences with specific HLA alleles at a false discovery rate of 0.05. A later analysis reported that several top co-occurrence clusters appeared linked to parvovirus B19, influenza, CMV and Epstein-Barr virus. Some IMGT-functional V segments, including TRBV6-2 and TRBV6-3, could not be distinguished by the 87-base-pair reads and were therefore excluded. It was suggested by the authors that the approach could potentially be generalized to other disease states and immunological phenotypes. A later genetic analysis reported fewer N-insertions in productive TCRs among donors in an Asian-associated ancestry cluster than the roughly 700-donor mean. Because counts were too low, more than 15 rarely observed V segments, including chromosome 9 orphons, were left out of the earlier analysis of 500 to 750 of the donors. Only TCR beta chains were sequenced in this cohort, and the absence of alpha or paired-chain data limited detectable features.

The germline V gene sets CDR1 to SGHDN and CDR2 to FVKESK. The germline V and J ends show losses of 4 bases and 8 bases respectively, and no gene match explains 3 bases of the junction. Taken from cysteine to phenylalanine, the CDR3 has 13 residues. Just the 39-base CDR3 DNA is kept, in frame starting at base 1. In total, 666 healthy bone marrow donors made up the cohort. At the time of sampling, every cohort member was nominally healthy, though immune exposures that went unrecorded were likely present. The donor tested CMV seronegative and was one of the 352 seronegative cohort members. A peripheral blood sample was provided by each donor, and peripheral blood mononuclear cells were used for TCR beta sequencing. Genomic DNA extraction from the blood cell samples was performed with the Qiagen DNeasy Blood Extraction Kit. Receptor amplification or capture employed the immunoSEQ multiplex PCR assay. For the multiplex PCR, a mixture combining 60 forward primers for TCR Vbeta segments and 13 reverse primers for TCR Jbeta segments was used. A multiplex PCR assay on genomic DNA amplified the CDR3 region of rearranged TCR beta genes. The amplified TCR beta libraries were sequenced on the Illumina HiSeq System as 87-base-pair reads. As for how the authors treated the data: A later analysis counted tens of millions of unique TCR beta chains across the 640 or so repertoires, and roughly 11 million of these chains were shared by at least two donors. To remove PCR and sequencing errors, raw reads were error-corrected and collapsed into unique sequences using a nearest-neighbor algorithm that merged closely related sequences. CDR3 sequences were aligned to IMGT reference sequences to assign V, D and J gene segments. For a sequence to be retained, at least a six-nucleotide match to both a V gene segment and a J gene segment was required. A rearrangement counted as productive if the CDR3 had no stop codons and remained in frame with V and J, and every other rearrangement counted as non-productive. Following IMGT convention, CDR3 was defined as the stretch from the second conserved V-encoded cysteine up to the conserved J-encoded phenylalanine. In an earlier analysis of more than 550 of the donors, sequences lacking an unambiguous match to a single V gene segment were excluded. In an earlier analysis of 450 to 750 of the donors, a V segment was called functional when productive rearrangements were above 56.7%, and segregating when the standard deviation between donors exceeded 5%. A statistical classification framework was built for diagnosing cytomegalovirus status from the catalog of TCR beta chain sequences. In a later analysis, TCR nucleotide sequences were compared against IMGT/GENE-DB human TR gene sequences so that V and J genes could be assigned. In a later analysis, CDR3 sequences and most-parsimonious VDJ recombination scenarios were assigned using the TCRdist pipeline. In a later analysis, each TCR beta chain was defined by its CDR3 amino acid sequence together with its V-gene family, and reads lacking a unique V-gene family were excluded. To address suspected cross-contamination and a sequencing artifact, a later analysis removed roughly 580 highly shared, low-generation-probability nucleotide sequences. In a later analysis, a clonal expansion index for each public chain was calculated from normalized within-repertoire ranks of inferred template counts. A later analysis computed generation probabilities with a VDJ recombination model fitted to out-of-frame rearrangements, and checked the results against IGoR. In a later analysis, TCR-TCR, TCR-HLA and TCR-CMV co-occurrence was scored with hypergeometric tests, and a repertoire-size bias correction was applied to TCR pairs. A later analysis estimated false discovery rates by permuting HLA or CMV assignments 20 times. A later analysis grouped co-occurring TCRs with DBSCAN, adding TCRdist sequence similarity when clustering within HLA-allele-positive subsets. Repertoires with fewer than 30,000 or more than 120,000 public chains, plus five repertoires with anomalous nucleotide sharing, were excluded from co-occurrence clustering. TCRdb retrieved this table from immuneACCESS and kept in-frame rearrangements only. Not all clones are present; in checked studies, unresolved V genes account for under half, and no reason is known for the remainder. Clonal size and the V and J genes are those of that table, whereas D and trimming came from the DNA. A total of approximately 140,000 clones appear in this sample, 61% of them only once. Clones ranked in the top ten supply around 1.8% of the sample.

In regard to this clone: What antigen it recognizes has not been identified. The sample holds no much larger clone one base away, and base qualities are not on file.

The rearranged segments are TRBV14 and TRBJ1-4; TRBD1 lines up with 8 middle nucleotides. This clonotype originated in a male donor in good health and CMV-seronegative. The source material was PBMCs. The sequence in DNA is TGTGCCAGCAGCCGACAGGGGTTAGAAAAACTGTTTTTT. Its coded protein is CASSRQGLEKLFF.